The 20 T cell receptor beta chains listed next were all sequenced from one sample in a study of T cell responses to AZD1222 COVID-19 vaccine. Assay: immunoSEQ multiplex PCR; the TCRdb copy retains only in-frame clones and omits some. The sample comprises about 150,000 clones, 90% of which are singletons, and approximately 1.5% rests with the top ten. Here the sequenced sample was peripheral blood, taken 28 days after the second AZD1222 dose. These receptors all stem from an adult who received the AZD1222 COVID-19 vaccine.

The rearrangement joins TRBV30 to TRBJ1-1, with D possibly TRBD1 on 5 matching bases. Germline CDR1 is GTSNPN and CDR2 is SVGIG (reference sequence). V was pared by 4 bases and J by 10 bases, with 25 bases between. This CDR3 region has 15 residues. In DNA, the CDR3 is TGTGCCTGGACTCCCCTTCTTCGGGGACCCGGGGGAGCTTTCTTT. Encoded protein: CAWTPLLRGPGGAFF.

The chain couples TRBV5-1 to TRBJ1-1; 8 bases are shared with TRBD1. Germline CDR1 is SGHRS and CDR2 is YFSETQ. CDR3 length: 16 amino acids. V shed 0 bases, J shed 0 bases, and the junction held 4 bases outside the gene matches. In DNA form, the CDR3 reads TGCGCCAGCAGCTTGGACCCGACAGGGGTGAACACTGAAGCTTTCTTT. This codes for CASSLDPTGVNTEAFF.

The DNA for the CDR3 is TGTGCCAGTAGTAGGGGGGACAGGGGACGAGGAGAGACCCAGTACTTC. It codes for CASSRGDRGRGETQYF. The chain joins TRBV19 to TRBJ2-5, with 10 nucleotides matching TRBD1. After removal of 4 bases from V and 4 bases from J, the junction contained 9 bases not matched to a gene. The germline CDR1 and CDR2 sequences are LNHDA and SQIVND (reference sequence). The CDR3 has 16 residues. The full variable domain, its missing parts supplied by reference TRBV19 and TRBJ2-5, is DGGITQSPKYLFRKEGQNVTLSCEQNLNHDAMYWYRQDPGQGLRLIYYSQIVNDFQKGDIAEGYSVSREKKESFPLTVTSAQKNPTAFYLCASSRGDRGRGETQYFGPGTRLLVL.

The chain joins TRBV7-9 to TRBJ2-1; weak D call: TRBD1 (6 bases). V was cut by 2 bases and J by 8 bases, with 16 bases left in between. The CDR3 totals 15 residues. CDR1 and CDR2 (germline): SEHNR, FQNEAQ (reference sequence). Here the CDR3 DNA reads TGTGCCAGCAGCTTATACGGATCCAGGGGCGATGAGCAGTTCTTC. This translates into CASSLYGSRGDEQFF.

The V gene is TRBV18, the J gene TRBJ2-3, with D unclear. CDR3 length equals 16 residues. V was cut by 3 bases and J by 6 bases, with 19 bases left in between. The germline CDR1 and CDR2 sequences are KGHSH and LQKENI. DNA for the CDR3: TGTGCCAGCTCACCCACCCCTGGAGCGTCGGGCGATACGCAGTATTTT. Translating gives CASSPTPGASGDTQYF.

V is TRBV27 and J is TRBJ2-3, with D tentatively TRBD2 (6 bases). The length of the CDR3 is 14 residues. Trimming cost V 3 bases and J 5 bases, with 12 bases left between them. Germline CDR1 reads MNHEY; CDR2 reads SMNVEV (reference sequence). The CDR3 loop is CASSFGLKEDTQYF. CDR3 coding DNA: TGTGCCAGCAGTTTTGGACTAAAGGAAGATACGCAGTATTTT.

The V call is TRBV5-6, the J call TRBJ1-2; unclear D gene. Trimming cost V 6 bases and J 6 bases, with 18 bases left between them. This CDR3 is 14 amino acids long. Germline CDR1 is SGHDT and CDR2 is YYEEEE. The CDR3 loop is CASNLGGVGDGYTF. The CDR3 nucleotides read TGTGCCAGCAACCTCGGTGGGGTAGGCGATGGCTACACCTTC.

V and J are TRBV13 and TRBJ2-5; 15 nucleotides line up with TRBD2. The CDR3 runs to 15 residues. Per germline, CDR1 PRHDT and CDR2 FYEKMQ (reference sequence). V lost 4 bases and J lost 4; bases outside the gene matches: 1. For the CDR3, the DNA is TGTGCCAGCAGCTCGGGACTAGCGGGAGGAGAGACCCAGTACTTC. Translation gives CASSSGLAGGETQYF.

This clone showed up just once. This sequence joins TRBV2 and TRBJ1-4, with TRBD1 matching 7 bases. CDR3 size: 14 residues. Germline CDR1 reads SNHLY; CDR2 reads FYNNEI. The ends lost 4 bases at V and 8 bases at J; junction bases unmatched: 7. CDR3 sequence reads: CASSGQGVREKLFF. The CDR3 coding sequence is TGTGCCAGCAGTGGCCAGGGGGTAAGGGAAAAACTGTTTTTT.

In its sample, this clone was seen once. The chain combines TRBV30 with TRBJ1-6, with D unresolved. V lost 5 bases to trimming and J lost 7 bases, with 12 bases between them. Germline values: CDR1 GTSNPN, CDR2 SVGIG (reference sequence). This CDR3 is built from 13 residues. Written as DNA, the CDR3 is TGTGCCTGGGGCATTACGGGAAATTCACCCCTCCACTTT. Translated, it gives CAWGITGNSPLHF.

This rearrangement joins TRBV11-3 to TRBJ2-7; the match to TRBD1 covers 7 bases. The CDR3 extends over 13 amino acids. Trimming cost V 4 bases and J 6 bases; bases outside gene matches: 6. Germline CDR1 reads SGHNT; CDR2 reads YENEEA. CDR3 in amino acids: CASSSDRAGEQYF. CDR3 nucleotide sequence: TGTGCCAGCAGCTCTGACAGGGCCGGCGAGCAGTACTTC.

This chain links TRBV27 with TRBJ2-7; 9 bases are a match to TRBD2. The CDR3 runs to 16 residues. Germline-derived CDR1 and CDR2 are MNHEY and SMNVEV (reference sequence). Trimming removed 5 bases from V and 4 bases from J; junction bases left unmatched: 12. CDR3 residues: CASSPGERGVLYEQYF. Written as DNA, the CDR3 is TGTGCCAGCAGTCCGGGGGAGCGGGGGGTGTTATACGAGCAGTACTTC.

CDR3 in amino acids: CASSQEGYGFSTEAFF. The CDR3 nucleotides read TGCGCCAGCAGCCAAGAGGGATACGGGTTCAGCACTGAAGCTTTCTTT. The V and J genes are TRBV4-1 and TRBJ1-1; D call uncertain. This CDR3 has 16 amino acids. Trimming shortened V by 0 bases and J by 4 bases, and 15 bases separated the two germline ends. Germline V gene lookup returns CDR1 MGHRA and CDR2 YSYEKL.

The V call is TRBV5-1, the J call TRBJ1-2; D is unclear. The CDR3 is 16 amino acids. CDR1 and CDR2 (germline): SGHRS, YFSETQ. V was trimmed by 0 bases and J by 0 bases, leaving 12 bases between them. The CDR3 sequence: CASSLAMGEANYGYTF. The CDR3 coding sequence is TGCGCCAGCAGCTTGGCCATGGGAGAGGCTAACTATGGCTACACCTTC.

The V gene is TRBV30, the J gene TRBJ1-1, with 7 bases aligning to TRBD1. V lost 0 bases and J lost 4; bases outside the gene matches: 8. Germline V lookup: CDR1 GTSNPN, CDR2 SVGIG (reference sequence). The CDR3 is 15 residues long. The CDR3 DNA reads as TGTGCCTGGAGTGTCGACACAGGGGAGGGCACTGAAGCTTTCTTT. Its translation is CAWSVDTGEGTEAFF.

This chain uses TRBV30 with TRBJ1-3, with D maybe TRBD1 (5 bases). The germline CDR1 and CDR2 sequences are GTSNPN and SVGIG (reference sequence). The CDR3 length is 14 residues. Trimming pared 2 bases from V and 1 base from J, leaving 9 bases between. The CDR3, as DNA: TGTGCCTGGAGTCAGGGTGTATCTGGAAACACCATATATTTT. It translates to CAWSQGVSGNTIYF.

The gene calls are TRBV27 and TRBJ2-7; D is perhaps TRBD2 (6 bases). This CDR3 has 15 amino acids. The germline gives CDR1 MNHEY, CDR2 SMNVEV (reference sequence). Trimming took 6 bases from V and 2 from J, leaving 17 bases between them. The CDR3 here is CASRTSKGLTYEQYF. CDR3 DNA: TGTGCCAGCAGAACTAGCAAGGGACTTACCTACGAGCAGTACTTC.

This clone came up once. The rearrangement uses TRBV7-9 and TRBJ1-2; D not certain. CDR1 SEHNR and CDR2 FQNEAQ come from the germline V gene (reference sequence). The CDR3 sequence is 14 residues long. V was clipped by 5 bases and J by 4 bases, with 14 bases between them. CDR3 residues: CASSAGSGGYGYTF. The CDR3 DNA sequence: TGTGCCAGCAGCGCGGGGTCGGGCGGCTATGGCTACACCTTC.

This chain connects TRBV27 to TRBJ2-1; 10 positions match TRBD2. Germline V gene sequence: CDR1 MNHEY, CDR2 SMNVEV (reference sequence). The CDR3 is made up of 15 amino acids. V was clipped by 6 bases and J by 6 bases; unmatched bases: 8. CDR3 loop: CASRLGVAGGNEQFF. CDR3 DNA: TGTGCCAGCAGGCTCGGGGTAGCGGGAGGCAATGAGCAGTTCTTC.

The chain recombines TRBV5-1 with TRBJ1-1, with 8 bases matching TRBD1. The V gene end was trimmed by 5 bases and the J gene end by 0 bases; junction bases not matched to a gene: 6. The CDR3 spans 15 residues. Germline V gene sequence: CDR1 SGHRS, CDR2 YFSETQ. CDR3 residues: CASRSPGQVNTEAFF. In DNA, the CDR3 is TGCGCCAGCAGGTCTCCGGGACAGGTGAACACTGAAGCTTTCTTT.